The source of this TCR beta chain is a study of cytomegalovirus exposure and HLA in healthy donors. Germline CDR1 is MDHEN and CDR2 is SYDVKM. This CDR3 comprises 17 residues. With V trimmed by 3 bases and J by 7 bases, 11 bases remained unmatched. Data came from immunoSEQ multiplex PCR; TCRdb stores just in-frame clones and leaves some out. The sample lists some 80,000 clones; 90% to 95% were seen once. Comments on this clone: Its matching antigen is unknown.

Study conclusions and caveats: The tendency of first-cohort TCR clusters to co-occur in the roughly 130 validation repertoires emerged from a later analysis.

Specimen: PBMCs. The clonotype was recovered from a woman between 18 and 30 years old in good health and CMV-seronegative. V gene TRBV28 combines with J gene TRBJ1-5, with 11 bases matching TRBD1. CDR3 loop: CASSFLPGTGGSQPQHF. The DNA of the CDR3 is TGTGCCAGCAGTTTCCTTCCCGGGACAGGGGGAAGCCAGCCCCAGCATTTT. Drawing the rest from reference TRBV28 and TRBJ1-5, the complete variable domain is DVKVTQSSRYLVKRTGEKVFLECVQDMDHENMFWYRQDPGLGLRLIYFSYDVKMKEKGDIPEGYSVSREKKERFSLILESASTNQTSMYLCASSFLPGTGGSQPQHFGDGTRLSIL.